Here is one T cell receptor beta chain with its context. Its antigen is currently unknown. The authors reverse transcribed all of the isolated RNA, so sequencing captured expressed TCRB transcripts. About 3.6 million reads on average were seen across naive, central memory and regulatory T cell samples. Method: immunoSEQ multiplex PCR; TCRdb's copy keeps in-frame clones and lacks some. The repertoire holds some 280,000 clones, with approximately 14% as singletons. This entry is derived from a study of beta chain features in type 1 diabetes. Study in general: Researchers looked at 107,917,701 sorted cells across all samples. Points from the study as a whole: Across all four CD4+ subsets, people with type 1 diabetes showed modestly shorter TCRB CDR3s. More deletions and fewer insertions at VDJ junctions were found in patients with type 1 diabetes. Sequencing from cDNA could over-represent high-TCR-expressing cells.

Germline lookup yields CDR1 LNHNV and CDR2 YYDKDF (reference sequence). Trimming cost V 0 bases and J 2 bases, with 18 bases left between them. The CDR3 is 18 residues long. The chain uses TRBV15 and TRBJ2-3; maybe TRBD2 (6 bases). Sequences were obtained from naive CD4+ T cells from blood. This TCR derives from a man aged 25 to 40 with type 1 diabetes. DNA of the CDR3: TGTGCCACCAGCAGAGATGTGACTAGGCGGGGCTCCACAGATACGCAGTATTTT. Its protein product is CATSRDVTRRGSTDTQYF.